The 5 T cell receptor beta chains in this list originate from one sample, sequenced in a study of blood T cell repertoires in COVID-19. Method: immunoSEQ multiplex PCR; TCRdb's copy keeps in-frame clones and lacks some. The data contain some 80,000 clones, approximately 85% of them singletons. The specimen sequenced was peripheral blood. The receptors stem from a man aged 60-69 years with COVID-19, enrolled during active disease.

V gene TRBV24-1 combines with J gene TRBJ2-1; 9 nucleotides agree with TRBD1. Germline V gene sequence: CDR1 KGHDR, CDR2 SFDVKD. The CDR3 runs to 15 residues. With V trimmed by 3 bases and J by 9 bases, 8 bases remained unmatched. The CDR3 DNA sequence: TGTGCCACCAGTGATCGTCCGGGACAGGGTCGTGAGCAGTTCTTC. Translation gives CATSDRPGQGREQFF.

The gene calls are TRBV3-1 (or the pseudogene TRBV3-2) and TRBJ2-7, with TRBD2 matching 7 bases. The germline V gene encodes CDR1 LGHDT and CDR2 YNNKEL (reference sequence). V shed 1 base and J 4 bases; nucleotides not matched to a gene: 1. CDR3 length equals 13 residues. DNA for the CDR3: TGTGCCAGCAGCCAAGGACTAGCTTACGAGCAGTACTTC. It is translated as CASSQGLAYEQYF.

This clone is classed as medium-sized. This chain links TRBV6-6 with TRBJ1-1; TRBD1 aligns across 10 bases. Germline CDR1 is MNHNY and CDR2 is SVGAGI (reference sequence). This CDR3 has 14 residues. The V segment lost 6 bases and the J segment 3 bases; nucleotides outside the gene matches: 4. The CDR3 nucleotides are TGTGCCAGCAGATCCGGGACAGGGGACACTGAAGCTTTCTTT. Translating it yields CASRSGTGDTEAFF.

The chain combines TRBV5-1 with TRBJ2-1; 10 positions match TRBD2. The junction had 8 bases not matched to a gene; V was cut back by 0 bases and J by 8 bases. The CDR3 is 16 residues long. Germline values: CDR1 SGHRS, CDR2 YFSETQ. DNA of the CDR3: TGCGCCAGCAGCTTGGATGCTAGCGGGAGTAACTATGAGCAGTTCTTC. It yields the protein CASSLDASGSNYEQFF.

The chain employs TRBV7-2 and TRBJ2-7; the D gene is possibly TRBD2 (6 bases). Looked up from germline, CDR1 is SGHTA and CDR2 is FQGNSA. Trimming pared 4 bases from V and 3 bases from J, leaving 19 bases between. The CDR3 covers 16 residues. The CDR3 protein is CASSSSSVGLRYEQYF. The DNA for the CDR3 is TGTGCCAGCAGCTCCTCTAGCGTGGGGTTGCGCTACGAGCAGTACTTC.